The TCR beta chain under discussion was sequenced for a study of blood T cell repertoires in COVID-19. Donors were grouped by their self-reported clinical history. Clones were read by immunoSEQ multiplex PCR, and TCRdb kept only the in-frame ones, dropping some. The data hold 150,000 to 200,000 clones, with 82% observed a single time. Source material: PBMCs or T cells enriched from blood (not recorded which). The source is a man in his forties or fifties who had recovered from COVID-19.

CDR3 in amino acids: CASGTQGVDTEAFF. The CDR3 DNA is TGTGCCAGTGGGACACAGGGGGTAGATACTGAAGCTTTCTTT. The chain recombines TRBV19 with TRBJ1-1; 8 positions agree with TRBD1. The CDR3 runs 14 residues. After removal of 8 bases from V and 5 bases from J, the junction contained 10 bases not matched to a gene. The germline V gene encodes CDR1 LNHDA and CDR2 SQIVND (reference sequence).